Shown below are 18 T cell receptor beta chains from a single sample sequenced in a study of blood T cell repertoires in COVID-19. Assay: immunoSEQ multiplex PCR; the TCRdb copy retains only in-frame clones and omits some. The sample contains under 80,000 clones, around 88% of which appear only once. The specimen was peripheral blood. These TCRs come from a human donor in a cohort sampled during active COVID-19.

This sequence joins TRBV6-5 and TRBJ1-2; unclear D gene. Trimming pared 6 bases from V and 0 bases from J, leaving 8 bases between. The CDR3 has 13 residues. Germline V gives CDR1 MNHEY, CDR2 SVGAGI. The CDR3 bases are TGTGCCAGCAGCCGCGCCCCTAACTATGGCTACACCTTC. This codes for CASSRAPNYGYTF.

The rearrangement uses TRBV11-2 and TRBJ1-4; 11 nucleotides agree with TRBD1. From germline, CDR1 is SGHAT and CDR2 FQNNGV. V lost 1 base and J lost 4; bases outside the gene matches: 5. This CDR3 contains 17 residues. The CDR3 bases are TGTGCCAGCAGCTTAGGAGGGACAGGGGGTTATAATGAAAAACTGTTTTTT. This translates into CASSLGGTGGYNEKLFF.

The CDR3 sequence is CASSFYSGNEKLFF. For the CDR3, the DNA is TGTGCCAGCAGTTTTTACAGCGGTAATGAAAAACTGTTTTTT. V is TRBV27 and J is TRBJ1-4; D remains unclear. Germline-derived CDR1 and CDR2 are MNHEY and SMNVEV (reference sequence). This CDR3 has 14 amino acids. Trimming shortened V by 3 bases and J by 4 bases, and 9 bases separated the two germline ends.

The J gene is TRBJ2-5, the V gene TRBV11-3; possible D gene TRBD1, 7 bases. The V and J ends lost 4 bases and 5 bases respectively, with 17 bases between them. Looked up from germline, CDR1 is SGHNT and CDR2 is YENEEA. The CDR3 is made up of 15 amino acids. The CDR3 loop reads CASSWAGGGLETQYF. DNA for the CDR3: TGTGCCAGCAGCTGGGCAGGGGGAGGACTTGAGACCCAGTACTTC.

The rearrangement links TRBV9 to TRBJ2-7; 9 bases align to TRBD1. Looked up from germline, CDR1 is SGDLS and CDR2 is YYNGEE. V shed 4 bases, J shed 5 bases, and the junction held 7 bases outside the gene matches. The CDR3 sequence is 14 residues long. CDR3 sequence reads: CASSSRQGVDEQYF. The CDR3, as DNA: TGTGCCAGCAGCTCTCGACAGGGGGTGGACGAGCAGTACTTC.

This sequence joins TRBV27 and TRBJ2-7; unclear D gene. Germline CDR1 MNHEY, CDR2 SMNVEV (reference sequence). Trimming cost V 4 bases and J 7 bases, with 11 bases left between them. The CDR3 has 12 residues. In DNA form, the CDR3 reads TGTGCCAGCAGTTCAGGTGGTAGGGAGCAGTACTTC. Residues: CASSSGGREQYF.

The chain uses TRBV15 and TRBJ2-3; TRBD1 matches at 8 bases. V lost 1 base to trimming and J lost 3 bases; unmatched junction nucleotides: 6. CDR3 length equals 16 residues. The germline V gene has CDR1 LNHNV and CDR2 YYDKDF (reference sequence). CDR3 in DNA: TGTGCCACCAGCAGAGGCCTCCAGGGGGCGACAGATACGCAGTATTTT. Its protein product is CATSRGLQGATDTQYF.

The chain recombines TRBV29-1 with TRBJ2-2; 13 positions agree with TRBD2. Germline CDR1 is SQVTM and CDR2 is ANQGSEA. The V and J ends lost 6 bases and 4 bases, in that order; junction bases with no gene match: 5. CDR3 length: 15 amino acids. The CDR3 here is CSVSGLAGATGELFF. The CDR3 coding sequence is TGCAGCGTCTCAGGACTAGCGGGGGCCACCGGGGAGCTGTTTTTT.

This clone is labeled as medium-sized. The chain carries TRBV27 and TRBJ1-6; D ambiguous. CDR3 length equals 13 residues. Trimming shortened V by 3 bases and J by 6 bases, and 6 bases separated the two germline ends. Germline V gene sequence: CDR1 MNHEY, CDR2 SMNVEV (reference sequence). CDR3: CASSFTSNSPLHF. In DNA form, the CDR3 reads TGTGCCAGCAGTTTTACCAGTAATTCACCCCTCCACTTT.

The V call is TRBV5-4, the J call TRBJ1-2; 7 bases match TRBD1. After removal of 6 bases from V and 6 bases from J, the junction contained 5 bases not matched to a gene. The CDR3 runs to 12 residues. CDR1 SGHNT and CDR2 YYREEE come from the germline V gene (reference sequence). The CDR3 DNA is TGTGCCAGCACCCGACAGGGAGATGGCTACACCTTC. It specifies CASTRQGDGYTF. The variable domain in full, with the rest retrieved from reference TRBV5-4 and TRBJ1-2, is ETGVTQSPTHLIKTRGQQVTLRCSSQSGHNTVSWYQQALGQGPQFIFQYYREEENGRGNFPPRFSGLQFPNYSSELNVNALELDDSALYLCASTRQGDGYTFGSGTRLTVV.

This chain joins TRBV14 and TRBJ2-5; TRBD1 matches 10 bases. From germline, CDR1 is SGHDN and CDR2 FVKESK. After removal of 2 bases from V and 5 bases from J, the junction contained 5 bases not matched to a gene. The CDR3 sequence is 15 residues long. The CDR3 region has the DNA TGTGCCAGCAGCCAATGGGGACAGGGGTTGGAGACCCAGTACTTC. Its translation: CASSQWGQGLETQYF.

The V and J genes are TRBV5-5 and TRBJ1-4; unclear D gene. Germline V gives CDR1 SGHKS, CDR2 YYEKEE (reference sequence). This CDR3 is built from 11 residues. The V end was cut by 7 bases, the J end by 5 bases, with 6 bases between. This chain's CDR3 is CASFINEKLFF. CDR3 coding DNA: TGTGCCAGCTTTATAAATGAAAAACTGTTTTTT. The variable domain in full, with the rest retrieved from reference TRBV5-5 and TRBJ1-4, is DAGVTQSPTHLIKTRGQQVTLRCSPISGHKSVSWYQQVLGQGPQFIFQYYEKEERGRGNFPDRFSARQFPNYSSELNVNALLLGDSALYLCASFINEKLFFGSGTQLSVL.

The chain has TRBV19 and TRBJ1-1, with 8 bases identical to TRBD1. Germline CDR1 is LNHDA and CDR2 is SQIVND (reference sequence). This CDR3 has 13 amino acids. The V segment lost 5 bases and the J segment 5 bases; nucleotides outside the gene matches: 4. In DNA form, the CDR3 reads TGTGCCAGTAGTCGACAGGGGAGGACTGAAGCTTTCTTT. Translated, it gives CASSRQGRTEAFF. Full variable domain (rest looked up from reference TRBV19 and TRBJ1-1): DGGITQSPKYLFRKEGQNVTLSCEQNLNHDAMYWYRQDPGQGLRLIYYSQIVNDFQKGDIAEGYSVSREKKESFPLTVTSAQKNPTAFYLCASSRQGRTEAFFGQGTRLTVV.

The CDR3 sequence is CASSLGGSGGYTF. DNA for the CDR3: TGCGCCAGCAGCTTGGGAGGGTCGGGAGGCTACACCTTC. This rearrangement joins TRBV5-1 to TRBJ1-2; D not resolved. The length of the CDR3 is 13 residues. Germline V gene sequence: CDR1 SGHRS, CDR2 YFSETQ. Trimming removed 0 bases at V and 8 bases at J, with 11 bases between. Looking up the rest from reference TRBV5-1 and TRBJ1-2 gives the full variable domain: KAGVTQTPRYLIKTRGQQVTLSCSPISGHRSVSWYQQTPGQGLQFLFEYFSETQRNKGNFPGRFSGRQFSNSRSEMNVSTLELGDSALYLCASSLGGSGGYTFGSGTRLTVV.

This rearrangement joins TRBV7-9 to TRBJ1-3; 8 bases match TRBD1. This CDR3 has 15 residues. The V gene end was trimmed by 6 bases and the J gene end by 4 bases; junction bases not matched to a gene: 8. Germline assignment: CDR1 SEHNR and CDR2 FQNEAQ (reference sequence). The CDR3, as DNA: TGTGCCAGCAGTGAGCGGACAGGGACGGGAAACACCATATATTTT. This encodes CASSERTGTGNTIYF.

The J gene is TRBJ1-3, the V gene TRBV5-1, with TRBD1 as a possible D gene (6 bases). Germline lookup yields CDR1 SGHRS and CDR2 YFSETQ. The CDR3 is 16 residues long. Trimming removed 1 base from V and 2 bases from J, with 13 bases in between. The CDR3 is CASSLNLGQPGNTIYF. Here the CDR3 DNA reads TGCGCCAGCAGCTTGAATCTAGGACAGCCTGGAAACACCATATATTTT.

J is TRBJ1-1 and V is TRBV19; D not certain. Germline V gene sequence: CDR1 LNHDA, CDR2 SQIVND (reference sequence). V shed 6 bases and J shed 1 base, with 9 bases lying between them. The CDR3 consists of 13 residues. The CDR3 is CASRRNPNTEAFF. The CDR3 DNA sequence: TGTGCCAGTAGGAGAAATCCGAACACTGAAGCTTTCTTT.

CDR3 coding DNA: TGTGCCAGCAGCTTATCCCTCGTGAGCGGGGGGGCGAGTGAGCAGTACTTC. It is translated as CASSLSLVSGGASEQYF. J is TRBJ2-7 and V is TRBV7-8; 10 nucleotides line up with TRBD2. The J segment lost 7 bases and the V segment lost 2 bases, leaving 14 bases of the junction unmatched. Per the germline V gene, CDR1 is SGHVS and CDR2 is FQNEAQ. The CDR3 has 17 residues.